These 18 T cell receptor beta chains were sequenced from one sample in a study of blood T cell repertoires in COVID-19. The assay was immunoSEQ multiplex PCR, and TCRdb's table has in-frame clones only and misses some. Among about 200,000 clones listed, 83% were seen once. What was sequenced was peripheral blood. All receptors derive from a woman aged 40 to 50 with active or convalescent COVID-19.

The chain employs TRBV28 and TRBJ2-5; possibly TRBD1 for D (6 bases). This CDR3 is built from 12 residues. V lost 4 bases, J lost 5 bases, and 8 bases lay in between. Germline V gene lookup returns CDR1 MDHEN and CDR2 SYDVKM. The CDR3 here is CASSYREETQYF. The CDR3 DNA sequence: TGTGCCAGCAGTTACAGGGAGGAGACCCAGTACTTC. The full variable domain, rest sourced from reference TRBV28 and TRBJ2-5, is DVKVTQSSRYLVKRTGEKVFLECVQDMDHENMFWYRQDPGLGLRLIYFSYDVKMKEKGDIPEGYSVSREKKERFSLILESASTNQTSMYLCASSYREETQYFGPGTRLLVL.

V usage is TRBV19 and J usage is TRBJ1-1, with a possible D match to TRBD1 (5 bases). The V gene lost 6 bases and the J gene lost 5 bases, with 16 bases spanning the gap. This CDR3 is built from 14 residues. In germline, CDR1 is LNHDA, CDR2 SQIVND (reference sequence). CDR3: CASRPAGIRTEAFF. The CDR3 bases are TGTGCCAGTAGGCCGGCAGGGATACGAACTGAAGCTTTCTTT.

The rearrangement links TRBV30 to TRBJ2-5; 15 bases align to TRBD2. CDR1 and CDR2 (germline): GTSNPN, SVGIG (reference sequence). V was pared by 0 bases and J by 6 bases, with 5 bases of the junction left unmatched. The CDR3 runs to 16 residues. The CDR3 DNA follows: TGTGCCTGGAGTGTCGGACTAGCGGGGGGGCAACAGACCCAGTACTTC. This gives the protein CAWSVGLAGGQQTQYF. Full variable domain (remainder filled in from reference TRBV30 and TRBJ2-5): SQTIHQWPATLVQPVGSPLSLECTVEGTSNPNLYWYRQAAGRGLQLLFYSVGIGQISSEVPQNLSASRPQDRQFILSSKKLLLSDSGFYLCAWSVGLAGGQQTQYFGPGTRLLVL.

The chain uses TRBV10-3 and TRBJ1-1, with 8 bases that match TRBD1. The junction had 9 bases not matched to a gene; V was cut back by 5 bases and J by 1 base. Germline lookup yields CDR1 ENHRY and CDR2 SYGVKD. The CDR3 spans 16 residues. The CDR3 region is CAISPQFDRGNTEAFF. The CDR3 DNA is TGTGCCATCAGTCCCCAGTTTGACAGGGGGAACACTGAAGCTTTCTTT.

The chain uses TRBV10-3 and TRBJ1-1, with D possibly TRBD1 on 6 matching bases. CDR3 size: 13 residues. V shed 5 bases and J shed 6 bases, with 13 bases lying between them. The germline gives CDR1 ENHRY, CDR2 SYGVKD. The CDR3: CAISPTGKSEAFF. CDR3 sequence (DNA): TGTGCCATCAGTCCTACAGGGAAATCTGAAGCTTTCTTT.

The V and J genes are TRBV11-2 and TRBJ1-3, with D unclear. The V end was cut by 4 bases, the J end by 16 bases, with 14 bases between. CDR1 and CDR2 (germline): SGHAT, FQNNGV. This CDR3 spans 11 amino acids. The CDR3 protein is CASSSDRFTYF. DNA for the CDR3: TGTGCCAGCAGCTCAGACCGGTTCACTTATTTT. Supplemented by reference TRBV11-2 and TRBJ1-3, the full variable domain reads EAGVAQSPRYKIIEKRQSVAFWCNPISGHATLYWYQQILGQGPKLLIQFQNNGVVDDSQLPKDRFSAERLKGVDSTLKIQPAKLEDSAVYLCASSSDRFTYFGEGSWLTVV.

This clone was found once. The CDR3 here is CASKEGGSNTEAFF. CDR3 DNA sequence: TGTGCCAGCAAGGAAGGGGGTTCCAACACTGAAGCTTTCTTT. The rearrangement uses TRBV6-5 and TRBJ1-1; possibly TRBD1 for D (6 bases). The V end lost 7 bases, the J end lost 2 bases, and 14 bases lay between the germline ends. The germline gives CDR1 MNHEY, CDR2 SVGAGI. The CDR3 is 14 amino acids.

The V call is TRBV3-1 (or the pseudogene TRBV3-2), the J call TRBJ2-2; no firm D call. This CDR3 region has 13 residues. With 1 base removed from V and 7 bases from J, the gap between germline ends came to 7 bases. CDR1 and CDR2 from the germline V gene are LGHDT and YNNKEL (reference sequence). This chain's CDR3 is CASSQAASGELFF. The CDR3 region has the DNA TGTGCCAGCAGCCAAGCGGCTAGCGGGGAGCTGTTTTTT.

This CDR3 reads CASSLHAQGDTEAFF. DNA for the CDR3: TGTGCCAGCAGCTTACATGCACAGGGTGACACTGAAGCTTTCTTT. V usage is TRBV7-9 and J usage is TRBJ1-1, with D possibly matching TRBD1 (6 bases). V lost 2 bases, J lost 3 bases, and 13 bases lay in between. Per the germline V gene, CDR1 is SEHNR and CDR2 is FQNEAQ (reference sequence). The CDR3 sequence is 15 residues long.

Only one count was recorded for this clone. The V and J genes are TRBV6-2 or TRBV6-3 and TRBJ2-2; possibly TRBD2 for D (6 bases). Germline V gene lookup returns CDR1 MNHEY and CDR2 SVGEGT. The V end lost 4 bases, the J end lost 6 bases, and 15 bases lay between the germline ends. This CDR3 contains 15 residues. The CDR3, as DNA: TGTGCCAGCAGTTTAGCGGCTAGATCGGCCGGGGAGCTGTTTTTT. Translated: CASSLAARSAGELFF.

Here the CDR3 DNA reads TGTGCCACCAGTGATGCAGGGCCTGGAAACACCATATATTTT. This encodes CATSDAGPGNTIYF. The rearrangement uses TRBV24-1 and TRBJ1-3; the D gene is possibly TRBD1 (5 bases). The CDR3 spans 14 residues. Per the germline V gene, CDR1 is KGHDR and CDR2 is SFDVKD. V dropped 3 bases and J dropped 2 bases, with 7 bases sitting between them.

This CDR3 reads CASSFPVQSSEQYF. The CDR3 DNA reads TGTGCCAGCAGTTTCCCTGTTCAGTCTAGCGAGCAGTACTTC. The V gene is TRBV6-2 or TRBV6-3, the J gene TRBJ2-7, with D uncertain. This CDR3 has 14 amino acids. V was pared by 4 bases and J by 6 bases, with 16 bases between. CDR1 and CDR2 (germline): MNHEY, SVGEGT.

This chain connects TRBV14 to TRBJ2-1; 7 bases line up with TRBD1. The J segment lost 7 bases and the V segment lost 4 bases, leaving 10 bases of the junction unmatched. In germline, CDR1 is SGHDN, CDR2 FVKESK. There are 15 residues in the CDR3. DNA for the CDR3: TGTGCCAGCAGCCTCCTAGGCAAGGGACAGAATGAGCAGTTCTTC. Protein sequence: CASSLLGKGQNEQFF.

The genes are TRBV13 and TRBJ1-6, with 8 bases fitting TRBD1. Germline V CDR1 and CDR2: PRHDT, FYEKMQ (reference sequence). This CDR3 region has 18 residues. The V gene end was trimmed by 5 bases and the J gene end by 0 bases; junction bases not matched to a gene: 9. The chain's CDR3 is CASSRPRTGSSYNSPLHF. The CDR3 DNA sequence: TGTGCCAGCAGCCGCCCGCGGACAGGGAGCTCCTATAATTCACCCCTCCACTTT.

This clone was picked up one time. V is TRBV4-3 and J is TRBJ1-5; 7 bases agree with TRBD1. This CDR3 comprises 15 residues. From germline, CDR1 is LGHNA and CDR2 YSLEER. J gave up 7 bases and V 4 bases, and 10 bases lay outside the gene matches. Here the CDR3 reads CASSLTWTGDQPQHF. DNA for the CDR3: TGCGCCAGCAGCCTGACCTGGACAGGTGACCAGCCCCAGCATTTT.

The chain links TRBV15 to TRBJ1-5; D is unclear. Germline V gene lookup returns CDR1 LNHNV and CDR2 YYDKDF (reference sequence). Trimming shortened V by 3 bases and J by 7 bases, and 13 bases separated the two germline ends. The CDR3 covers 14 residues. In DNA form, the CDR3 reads TGTGCCACCAGCAGGCCCACGGGAGAACAGCCCCAGCATTTT. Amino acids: CATSRPTGEQPQHF.

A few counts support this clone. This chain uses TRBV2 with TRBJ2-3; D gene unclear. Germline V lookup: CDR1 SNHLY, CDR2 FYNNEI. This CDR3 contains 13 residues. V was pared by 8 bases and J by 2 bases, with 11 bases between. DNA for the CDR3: TGTGCCAGCGTGTGGCTCTCCACAGATACGCAGTATTTT. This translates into CASVWLSTDTQYF.

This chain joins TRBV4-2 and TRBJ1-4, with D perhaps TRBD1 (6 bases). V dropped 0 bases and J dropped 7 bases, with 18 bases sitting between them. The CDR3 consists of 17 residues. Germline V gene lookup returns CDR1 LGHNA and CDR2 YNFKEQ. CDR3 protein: CASSQEGRSAGAEKLFF. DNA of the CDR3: TGTGCCAGCAGCCAAGAAGGCCGCTCGGCAGGGGCTGAAAAACTGTTTTTT.